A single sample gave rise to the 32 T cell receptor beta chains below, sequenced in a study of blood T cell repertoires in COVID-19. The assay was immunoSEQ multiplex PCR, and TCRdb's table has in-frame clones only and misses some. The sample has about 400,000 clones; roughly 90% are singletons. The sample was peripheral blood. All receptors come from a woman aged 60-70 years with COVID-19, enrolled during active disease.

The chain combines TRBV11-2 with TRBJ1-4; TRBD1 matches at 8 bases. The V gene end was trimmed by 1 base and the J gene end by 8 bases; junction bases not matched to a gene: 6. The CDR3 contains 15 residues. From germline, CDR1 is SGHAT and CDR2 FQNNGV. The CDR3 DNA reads TGTGCCAGCAGCTTAGGACAGGGGTGGAACGAAAAACTGTTTTTT. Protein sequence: CASSLGQGWNEKLFF.

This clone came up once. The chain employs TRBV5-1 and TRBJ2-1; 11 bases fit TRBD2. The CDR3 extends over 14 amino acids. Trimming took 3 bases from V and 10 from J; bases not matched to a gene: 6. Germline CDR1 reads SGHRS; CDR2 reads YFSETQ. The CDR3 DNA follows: TGCGCCAGCAGCTGGGACCCTAGCGGGGGGGAGCAGTTCTTC. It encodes CASSWDPSGGEQFF.

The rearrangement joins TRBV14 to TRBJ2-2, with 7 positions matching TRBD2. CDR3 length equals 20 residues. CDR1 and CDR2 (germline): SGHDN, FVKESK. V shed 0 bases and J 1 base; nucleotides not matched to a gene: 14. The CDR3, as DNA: TGTGCCAGCAGCCAAGAACCCATTCCCTTTGCGGGGGTGAACACCGGGGAGCTGTTTTTT. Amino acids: CASSQEPIPFAGVNTGELFF.

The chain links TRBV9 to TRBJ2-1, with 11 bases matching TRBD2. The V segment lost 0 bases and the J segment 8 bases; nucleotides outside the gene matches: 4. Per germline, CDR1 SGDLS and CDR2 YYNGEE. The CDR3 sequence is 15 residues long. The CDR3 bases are TGTGCCAGCAGCGTAGAGCCTAGCGGGGGGCATGAGCAGTTCTTC. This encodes CASSVEPSGGHEQFF.

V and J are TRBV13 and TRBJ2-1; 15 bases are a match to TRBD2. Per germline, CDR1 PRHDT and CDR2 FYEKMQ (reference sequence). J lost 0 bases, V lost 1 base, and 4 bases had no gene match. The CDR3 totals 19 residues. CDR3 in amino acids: CASSLEGLAGGRSYNEQFF. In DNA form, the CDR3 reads TGTGCCAGCAGCTTAGAGGGACTAGCGGGGGGCCGCTCCTACAATGAGCAGTTCTTC. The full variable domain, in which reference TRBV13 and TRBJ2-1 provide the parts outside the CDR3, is AAGVIQSPRHLIKEKRETATLKCYPIPRHDTVYWYQQGPGQDPQFLISFYEKMQSDKGSIPDRFSAQQFSDYHSELNMSSLELGDSALYFCASSLEGLAGGRSYNEQFFGPGTRLTVL.

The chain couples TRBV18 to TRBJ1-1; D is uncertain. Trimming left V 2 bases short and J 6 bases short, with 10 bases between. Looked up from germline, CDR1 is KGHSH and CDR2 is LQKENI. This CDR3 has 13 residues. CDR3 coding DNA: TGTGCCAGCTCACCAAGTCGAGCCTCTGAAGCTTTCTTT. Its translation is CASSPSRASEAFF.

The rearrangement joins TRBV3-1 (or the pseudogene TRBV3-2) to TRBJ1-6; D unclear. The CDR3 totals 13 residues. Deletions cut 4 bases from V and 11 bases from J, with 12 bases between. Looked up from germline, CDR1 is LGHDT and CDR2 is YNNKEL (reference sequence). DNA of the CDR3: TGTGCCAGCAGCCTGGGCCCTCAGACACCCCTCCACTTT. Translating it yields CASSLGPQTPLHF.

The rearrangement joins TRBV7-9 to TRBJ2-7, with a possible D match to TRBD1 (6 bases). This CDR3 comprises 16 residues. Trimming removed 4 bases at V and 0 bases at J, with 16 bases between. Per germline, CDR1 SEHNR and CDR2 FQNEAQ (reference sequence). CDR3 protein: CASSSTRTDSSYEQYF. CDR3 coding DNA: TGTGCCAGCAGCTCTACTCGGACAGACAGCTCCTACGAGCAGTACTTC.

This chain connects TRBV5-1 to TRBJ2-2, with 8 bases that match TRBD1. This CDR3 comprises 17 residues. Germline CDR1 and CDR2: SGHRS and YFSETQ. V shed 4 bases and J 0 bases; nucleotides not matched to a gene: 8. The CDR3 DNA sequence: TGCGCCAGCAGCCCAGGCAGGGGGCGTGCGAACACCGGGGAGCTGTTTTTT. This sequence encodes CASSPGRGRANTGELFF. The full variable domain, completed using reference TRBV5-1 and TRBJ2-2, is KAGVTQTPRYLIKTRGQQVTLSCSPISGHRSVSWYQQTPGQGLQFLFEYFSETQRNKGNFPGRFSGRQFSNSRSEMNVSTLELGDSALYLCASSPGRGRANTGELFFGEGSRLTVL.

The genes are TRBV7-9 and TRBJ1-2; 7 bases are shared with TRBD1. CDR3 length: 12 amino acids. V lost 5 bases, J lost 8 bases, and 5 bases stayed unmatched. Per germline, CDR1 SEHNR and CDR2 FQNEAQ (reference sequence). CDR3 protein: CASSPQGGGYTF. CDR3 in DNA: TGTGCCAGCAGCCCGCAGGGGGGAGGCTACACCTTC. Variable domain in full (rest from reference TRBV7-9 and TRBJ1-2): DTGVSQNPRHKITKRGQNVTFRCDPISEHNRLYWYRQTLGQGPEFLTYFQNEAQLEKSRLLSDRFSAERPKGSFSTLEIQRTEQGDSAMYLCASSPQGGGYTFGSGTRLTVV.

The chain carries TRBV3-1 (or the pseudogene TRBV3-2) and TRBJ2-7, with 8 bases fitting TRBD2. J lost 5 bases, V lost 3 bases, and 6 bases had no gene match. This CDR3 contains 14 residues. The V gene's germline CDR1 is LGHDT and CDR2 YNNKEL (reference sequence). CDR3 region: CASSQGTRSHEQYF. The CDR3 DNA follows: TGTGCCAGCAGCCAGGGGACTAGGAGCCACGAGCAGTACTTC.

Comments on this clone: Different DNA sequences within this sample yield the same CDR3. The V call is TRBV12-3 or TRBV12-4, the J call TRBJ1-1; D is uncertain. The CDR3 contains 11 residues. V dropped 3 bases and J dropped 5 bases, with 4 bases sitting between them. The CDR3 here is CASSFGTEAFF. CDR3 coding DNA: TGTGCCAGCAGTTTCGGTACTGAAGCTTTCTTT.

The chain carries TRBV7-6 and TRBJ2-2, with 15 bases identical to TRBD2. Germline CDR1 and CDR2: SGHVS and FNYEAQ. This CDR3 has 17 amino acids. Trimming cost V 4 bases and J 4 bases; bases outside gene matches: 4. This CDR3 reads CASSSWTSGGATGELFF. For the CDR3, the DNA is TGTGCCAGCAGCTCCTGGACTAGCGGGGGGGCCACCGGGGAGCTGTTTTTT. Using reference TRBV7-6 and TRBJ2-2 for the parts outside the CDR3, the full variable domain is GAGVSQSPRYKVTKRGQDVALRCDPISGHVSLYWYRQALGQGPEFLTYFNYEAQQDKSGLPNDRFSAERPEGSISTLTIQRTEQRDSAMYRCASSSWTSGGATGELFFGEGSRLTVL.

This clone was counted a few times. CDR3 DNA: TGTGCCAGCAGCCTACTTACAGGGGCGGCTTTCTTT. Its translation is CASSLLTGAAFF. This chain connects TRBV5-6 to TRBJ1-1; 7 bases align to TRBD1. Germline V CDR1 and CDR2: SGHDT, YYEEEE. CDR3 length: 12 residues. J lost 11 bases, V lost 4 bases, and 8 bases had no gene match.

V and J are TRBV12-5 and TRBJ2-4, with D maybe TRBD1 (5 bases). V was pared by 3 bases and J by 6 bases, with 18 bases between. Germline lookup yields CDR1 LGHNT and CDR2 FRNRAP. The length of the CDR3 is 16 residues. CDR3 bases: TGTGCTAGTGGTTTTCGCACAGGCCTCATCGGAAACATTCAGTACTTC. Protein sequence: CASGFRTGLIGNIQYF.

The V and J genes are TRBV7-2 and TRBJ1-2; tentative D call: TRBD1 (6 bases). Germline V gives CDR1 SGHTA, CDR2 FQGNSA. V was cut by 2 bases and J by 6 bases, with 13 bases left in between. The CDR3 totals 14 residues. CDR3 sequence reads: CASSLRAGENGYTF. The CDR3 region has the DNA TGTGCCAGCAGCTTACGGGCAGGGGAGAATGGCTACACCTTC.

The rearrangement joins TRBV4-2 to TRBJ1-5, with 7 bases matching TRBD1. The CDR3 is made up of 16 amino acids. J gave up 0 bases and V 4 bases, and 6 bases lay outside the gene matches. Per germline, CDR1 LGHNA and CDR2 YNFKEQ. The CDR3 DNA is TGTGCCAGCAGCCGAGAAGGGGGCAGTAGCAATCAGCCCCAGCATTTT. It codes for CASSREGGSSNQPQHF.

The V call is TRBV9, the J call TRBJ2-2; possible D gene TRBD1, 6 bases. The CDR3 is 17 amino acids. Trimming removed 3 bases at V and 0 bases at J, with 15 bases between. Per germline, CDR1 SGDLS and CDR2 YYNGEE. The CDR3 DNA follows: TGTGCCAGCAGCGCGAGGGGGATAGGGGCGAACACCGGGGAGCTGTTTTTT. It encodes CASSARGIGANTGELFF.

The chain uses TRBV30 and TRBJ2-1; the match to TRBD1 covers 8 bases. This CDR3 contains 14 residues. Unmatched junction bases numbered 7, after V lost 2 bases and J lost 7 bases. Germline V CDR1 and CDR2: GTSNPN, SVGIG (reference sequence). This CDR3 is CAWSRNRGINEQFF. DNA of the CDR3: TGTGCCTGGAGTAGGAACAGGGGGATAAATGAGCAGTTCTTC.

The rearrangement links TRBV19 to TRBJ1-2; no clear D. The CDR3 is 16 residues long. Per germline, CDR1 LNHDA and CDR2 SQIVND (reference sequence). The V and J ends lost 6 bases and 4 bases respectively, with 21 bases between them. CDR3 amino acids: CASSPPGSGFFYGYTF. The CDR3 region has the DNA TGTGCCAGTAGCCCCCCGGGGTCAGGTTTTTTCTATGGCTACACCTTC. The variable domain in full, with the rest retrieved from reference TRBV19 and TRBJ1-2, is DGGITQSPKYLFRKEGQNVTLSCEQNLNHDAMYWYRQDPGQGLRLIYYSQIVNDFQKGDIAEGYSVSREKKESFPLTVTSAQKNPTAFYLCASSPPGSGFFYGYTFGSGTRLTVV.

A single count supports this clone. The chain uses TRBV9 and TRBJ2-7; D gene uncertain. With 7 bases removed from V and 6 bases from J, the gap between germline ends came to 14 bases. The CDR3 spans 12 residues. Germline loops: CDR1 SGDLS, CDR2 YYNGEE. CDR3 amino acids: CASSKPSGEQYF. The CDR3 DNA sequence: TGTGCCAGCTCAAAGCCCTCCGGCGAGCAGTACTTC.

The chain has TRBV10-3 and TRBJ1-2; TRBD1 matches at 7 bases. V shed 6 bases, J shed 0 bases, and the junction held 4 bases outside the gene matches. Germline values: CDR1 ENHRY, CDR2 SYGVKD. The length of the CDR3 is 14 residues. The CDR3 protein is CAIRGDSSNYGYTF. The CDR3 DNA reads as TGTGCCATCAGGGGGGACAGCTCTAACTATGGCTACACCTTC.

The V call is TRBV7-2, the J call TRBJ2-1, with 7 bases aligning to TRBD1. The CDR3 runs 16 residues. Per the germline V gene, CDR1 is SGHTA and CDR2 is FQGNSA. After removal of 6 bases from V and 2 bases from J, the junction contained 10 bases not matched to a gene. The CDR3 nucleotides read TGTGCCAGCAGGGGATCCCTAGGGGGCGCCTACAATGAGCAGTTCTTC. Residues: CASRGSLGGAYNEQFF.

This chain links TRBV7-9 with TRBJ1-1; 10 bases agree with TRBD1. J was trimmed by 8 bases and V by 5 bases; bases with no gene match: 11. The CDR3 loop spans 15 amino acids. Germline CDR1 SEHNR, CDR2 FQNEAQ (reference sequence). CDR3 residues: CASSTEDRGRPEAFF. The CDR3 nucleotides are TGTGCCAGCAGCACAGAAGACAGGGGGCGACCCGAAGCTTTCTTT.

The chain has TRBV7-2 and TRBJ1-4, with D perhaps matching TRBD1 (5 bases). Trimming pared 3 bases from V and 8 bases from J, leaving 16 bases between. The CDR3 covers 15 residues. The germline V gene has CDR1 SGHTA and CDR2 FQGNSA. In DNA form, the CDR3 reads TGTGCCAGCAGCTTCAACGATGGGACTAGGGAAAAACTGTTTTTT. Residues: CASSFNDGTREKLFF. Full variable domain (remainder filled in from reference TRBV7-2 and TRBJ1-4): GAGVSQSPSNKVTEKGKDVELRCDPISGHTALYWYRQSLGQGLEFLIYFQGNSAPDKSGLPSDRFSAERTGGSVSTLTIQRTQQEDSAVYLCASSFNDGTREKLFFGSGTQLSVL.

CDR3 region: CSANQGNEQFF. CDR3 sequence (DNA): TGCAGTGCCAATCAGGGCAATGAGCAGTTCTTC. The chain has TRBV20-1 and TRBJ2-1; D may be TRBD1 (5 bases). The V gene lost 6 bases and the J gene lost 6 bases, with 9 bases spanning the gap. The germline V gene encodes CDR1 DFQATT and CDR2 SNEGSKA (reference sequence). The CDR3 length is 11 residues.

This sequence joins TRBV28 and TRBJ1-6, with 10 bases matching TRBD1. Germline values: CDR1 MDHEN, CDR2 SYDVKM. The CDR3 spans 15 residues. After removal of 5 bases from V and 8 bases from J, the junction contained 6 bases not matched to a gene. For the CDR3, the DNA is TGTGCCAGCAGTGCCCCCGGGACAGGGGATTCACCCCTCCACTTT. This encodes CASSAPGTGDSPLHF.

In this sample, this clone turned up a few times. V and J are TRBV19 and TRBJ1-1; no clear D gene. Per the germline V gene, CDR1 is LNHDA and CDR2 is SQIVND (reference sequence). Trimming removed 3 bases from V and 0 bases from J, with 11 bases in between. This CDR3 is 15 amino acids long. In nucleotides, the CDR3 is TGTGCCAGTAGTATCCGCCTCACAGTGAACACTGAAGCTTTCTTT. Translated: CASSIRLTVNTEAFF. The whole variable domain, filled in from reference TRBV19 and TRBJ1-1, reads DGGITQSPKYLFRKEGQNVTLSCEQNLNHDAMYWYRQDPGQGLRLIYYSQIVNDFQKGDIAEGYSVSREKKESFPLTVTSAQKNPTAFYLCASSIRLTVNTEAFFGQGTRLTVV.

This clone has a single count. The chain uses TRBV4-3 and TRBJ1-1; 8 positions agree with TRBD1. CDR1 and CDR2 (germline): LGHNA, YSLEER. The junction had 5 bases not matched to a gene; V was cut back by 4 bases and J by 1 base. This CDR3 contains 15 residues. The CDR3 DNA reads TGCGCCAGCAGCCGGACAGGGCAGGGGAACACTGAAGCTTTCTTT. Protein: CASSRTGQGNTEAFF.

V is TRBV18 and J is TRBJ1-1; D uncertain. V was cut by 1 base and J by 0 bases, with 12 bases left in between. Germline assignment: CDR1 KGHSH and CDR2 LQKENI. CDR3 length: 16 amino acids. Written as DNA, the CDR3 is TGTGCCAGCTCACCACGGGTCACTAACATGAACACTGAAGCTTTCTTT. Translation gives CASSPRVTNMNTEAFF.

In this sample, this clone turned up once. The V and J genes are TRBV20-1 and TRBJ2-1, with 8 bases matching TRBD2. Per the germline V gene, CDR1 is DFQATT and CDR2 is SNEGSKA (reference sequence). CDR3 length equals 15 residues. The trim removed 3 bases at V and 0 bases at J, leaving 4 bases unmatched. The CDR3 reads CSASHGGASYNEQFF. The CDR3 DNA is TGCAGTGCTAGTCACGGGGGGGCCTCCTACAATGAGCAGTTCTTC.

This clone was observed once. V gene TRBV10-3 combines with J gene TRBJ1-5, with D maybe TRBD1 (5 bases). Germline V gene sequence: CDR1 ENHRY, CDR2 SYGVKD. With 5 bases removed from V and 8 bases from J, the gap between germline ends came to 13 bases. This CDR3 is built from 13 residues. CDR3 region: CAISRAEQEPQHF. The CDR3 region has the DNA TGTGCCATCAGTCGCGCAGAACAGGAGCCCCAGCATTTT.